A single sample gave rise to the 21 T cell receptor beta chains below, sequenced in a study of blood T cell repertoires in COVID-19. TCRdb's copy holds only in-frame clones and misses some; the assay was immunoSEQ multiplex PCR. The sample lists approximately 290,000 clones, roughly nine tenths occurring once. Sequencing used peripheral blood. The receptors were sampled from a man aged 18-30 years with active or convalescent COVID-19.

This chain's CDR3 is CASSQPRGRTEAFF. The CDR3 DNA is TGCGCCAGCAGCCAACCGAGGGGGCGGACTGAAGCTTTCTTT. The genes are TRBV4-1 and TRBJ1-1; 7 positions match TRBD1. This CDR3 contains 14 residues. Per germline, CDR1 MGHRA and CDR2 YSYEKL. With 2 bases clipped from V and 5 bases from J, the junction kept 5 bases outside the gene matches.

The chain employs TRBV6-5 and TRBJ1-1; D might be TRBD1 (6 bases). Germline lookup yields CDR1 MNHEY and CDR2 SVGAGI. V was trimmed by 4 bases and J by 3 bases, leaving 12 bases between them. The length of the CDR3 is 14 residues. CDR3 sequence: CASSSGHRDTEAFF. CDR3 DNA: TGTGCCAGCAGTTCGGGACATAGGGACACTGAAGCTTTCTTT.

The chain joins TRBV7-3 to TRBJ2-2; no reliable D call. Trimming left V 0 bases short and J 3 bases short, with 8 bases between. The length of the CDR3 is 15 residues. Germline CDR1 and CDR2: SGHTA and FQGTGA. The CDR3, as DNA: TGTGCCAGCAGCTTAACTGTTATCTACACCGGGGAGCTGTTTTTT. Amino acid sequence: CASSLTVIYTGELFF.

The chain couples TRBV7-9 to TRBJ2-1; 7 nucleotides align to TRBD1. The J segment lost 1 base and the V segment lost 5 bases, leaving 11 bases of the junction unmatched. Germline V gene sequence: CDR1 SEHNR, CDR2 FQNEAQ (reference sequence). The length of the CDR3 is 17 residues. The CDR3 DNA follows: TGTGCCAGCAGCCCCCGAGTGACAGGGCCTTCCTACAATGAGCAGTTCTTC. Translating it yields CASSPRVTGPSYNEQFF.

This clone has just one count. V gene TRBV15 combines with J gene TRBJ2-5, with D possibly matching TRBD2 (5 bases). V dropped 1 base and J dropped 0 bases, with 12 bases sitting between them. This CDR3 spans 16 amino acids. Germline assignment: CDR1 LNHNV and CDR2 YYDKDF (reference sequence). As DNA, the CDR3 is TGTGCCACCAGCAGAGGACTACGATCTGACCAAGAGACCCAGTACTTC. Encoded protein: CATSRGLRSDQETQYF.

V and J are TRBV19 and TRBJ1-2; D is undetermined. CDR3 length: 14 residues. V gave up 5 bases and J gave up 1 base, with 11 bases separating them. Per germline, CDR1 LNHDA and CDR2 SQIVND (reference sequence). CDR3 amino acids: CASSALNGNYGYTF. Here the CDR3 DNA reads TGTGCCAGTAGTGCACTCAACGGTAACTATGGCTACACCTTC. Looking up the rest from reference TRBV19 and TRBJ1-2 gives the full variable domain: DGGITQSPKYLFRKEGQNVTLSCEQNLNHDAMYWYRQDPGQGLRLIYYSQIVNDFQKGDIAEGYSVSREKKESFPLTVTSAQKNPTAFYLCASSALNGNYGYTFGSGTRLTVV.

The chain uses TRBV27 and TRBJ2-3, with D unclear. The CDR3 consists of 15 residues. CDR1 is MNHEY and CDR2 is SMNVEV in the germline V gene (reference sequence). V shed 4 bases and J shed 0 bases, with 11 bases lying between them. The CDR3 DNA reads as TGTGCCAGCAGTTCTAGAGGCCTAAGCACAGATACGCAGTATTTT. This translates into CASSSRGLSTDTQYF.

V gene TRBV4-1 combines with J gene TRBJ2-1; 7 bases agree with TRBD2. Germline values: CDR1 MGHRA, CDR2 YSYEKL. J gave up 4 bases and V 3 bases, and 9 bases lay outside the gene matches. This CDR3 has 16 residues. Written as DNA, the CDR3 is TGCGCCAGCAGCCAGGGGCTAGCGGTGTTATACAATGAGCAGTTCTTC. Translating it yields CASSQGLAVLYNEQFF.

The V and J genes are TRBV19 and TRBJ2-2, with TRBD2 identical over 12 bases. Germline values: CDR1 LNHDA, CDR2 SQIVND (reference sequence). The CDR3 length is 16 residues. V lost 3 bases to trimming and J lost 7 bases; unmatched junction nucleotides: 6. In DNA form, the CDR3 reads TGTGCCAGTAGTATCCTAGCGGGAGGGCCGATCGGGGAGCTGTTTTTT. This gives the protein CASSILAGGPIGELFF.

The chain recombines TRBV28 with TRBJ1-1; 7 bases are shared with TRBD1. The CDR3 is 11 residues long. The germline gives CDR1 MDHEN, CDR2 SYDVKM. With V trimmed by 8 bases and J by 6 bases, 3 bases remained unmatched. CDR3 loop: CASRQGAEAFF. The CDR3 nucleotides are TGTGCCAGCCGACAGGGCGCTGAAGCTTTCTTT.

The V gene is TRBV7-4, the J gene TRBJ2-7, with D maybe TRBD2 (6 bases). Deletions cut 2 bases from V and 7 bases from J, with 24 bases between. CDR1 is SGHVT, CDR2 SQSDAQ, per germline. The CDR3 is 17 amino acids. For the CDR3, the DNA is TGTGCCAGCAGCTTATGGGTTTATCGACGGGAGTTGAGTGAGCAGTACTTC. Translated: CASSLWVYRRELSEQYF.

The rearrangement joins TRBV29-1 to TRBJ2-5; D is uncertain. V shed 7 bases and J shed 6 bases, with 18 bases lying between them. This CDR3 comprises 13 residues. Germline assignment: CDR1 SQVTM and CDR2 ANQGSEA. DNA for the CDR3: TGCAGCGCCGGTCGTGACTTTGCCAAGACCCAGTACTTC. It translates to CSAGRDFAKTQYF.

CDR3 region: CASSLYLAGGDEQFF. CDR3 coding DNA: TGTGCCAGCAGCTTATACCTAGCGGGGGGGGATGAGCAGTTCTTC. The V call is TRBV7-2, the J call TRBJ2-1, with TRBD2 matching 12 bases. The junction had 4 bases not matched to a gene; V was cut back by 2 bases and J by 8 bases. Germline V CDR1 and CDR2: SGHTA, FQGNSA. The CDR3 runs 15 residues.

This clone showed up just once. The sample holds other DNA sequences that translate to the same CDR3. V usage is TRBV15 and J usage is TRBJ1-6; 10 bases fit TRBD1. The CDR3 extends over 14 amino acids. Germline trimming cut 3 bases from V and 7 bases from J; bases unmatched to any gene: 0. CDR1 and CDR2 (germline): LNHNV, YYDKDF (reference sequence). In DNA, the CDR3 is TGTGCCACCAGCAGGGACAGGGGGAATTCACCCCTCCACTTT. Protein product: CATSRDRGNSPLHF. Full variable domain (rest looked up from reference TRBV15 and TRBJ1-6): DAMVIQNPRYQVTQFGKPVTLSCSQTLNHNVMYWYQQKSSQAPKLLFHYYDKDFNNEADTPDNFQSRRPNTSFCFLDIRSPGLGDTAMYLCATSRDRGNSPLHFGNGTRLTVT.

This clone came up once. CDR3: CASSGRTGLGTEAFF. The CDR3 bases are TGTGCCAGCAGCGGGCGGACAGGGTTAGGCACTGAAGCTTTCTTT. The gene calls are TRBV7-9 and TRBJ1-1, with 8 bases fitting TRBD1. There are 15 residues in the CDR3. Germline V lookup: CDR1 SEHNR, CDR2 FQNEAQ (reference sequence). V lost 5 bases, J lost 4 bases, and 9 bases stayed unmatched.

This chain links TRBV4-3 with TRBJ1-2; 8 nucleotides match TRBD1. CDR3 length: 15 amino acids. The germline V gene has CDR1 LGHNA and CDR2 YSLEER. The V gene end was trimmed by 1 base and the J gene end by 6 bases; junction bases not matched to a gene: 7. For the CDR3, the DNA is TGCGCCAGCAGCCAAGCTGACAGGGGCTTTGATGGCTACACCTTC. Translating gives CASSQADRGFDGYTF.

The chain combines TRBV12-3 or TRBV12-4 with TRBJ1-1; weak D call: TRBD1 (6 bases). The CDR3 is 11 amino acids. V was shortened by 5 bases and J by 7 bases, with 8 bases between the two germline ends. CDR3 in amino acids: CASSRTDEAFF. In DNA, the CDR3 is TGTGCCAGCAGTCGGACAGATGAAGCTTTCTTT.

The chain uses TRBV21-1 and TRBJ2-3; the DNA was not compared with TRBD2, the D call given in the table. TRBV21-1 is listed as a pseudogene. The CDR3 loop spans 15 amino acids. The CDR3 nucleotides are TGTGCCAGCAGCAAAAGCGGGGGGCTGACAGATACGCAGTATTTT. It encodes CASSKSGGLTDTQYF.

The rearrangement joins TRBV4-1 to TRBJ2-3; perhaps TRBD2 as D (6 bases). This CDR3 has 20 amino acids. V was pared by 0 bases and J by 4 bases, with 26 bases between. Germline V gives CDR1 MGHRA, CDR2 YSYEKL. The CDR3: CASSQDTRVNPTLAADTQYF. The CDR3 DNA is TGCGCCAGCAGCCAAGATACCAGGGTAAATCCTACCTTAGCGGCAGATACGCAGTATTTT.

The CDR3, as DNA: TGTGCCAGCAGTCCACCCGTTCGACAGGGGGCTCATCAGCCCCAGCATTTT. Residues: CASSPPVRQGAHQPQHF. This chain joins TRBV7-2 and TRBJ1-5; 10 bases line up with TRBD1. V lost 6 bases to trimming and J lost 5 bases; unmatched junction nucleotides: 13. Germline CDR1 SGHTA, CDR2 FQGNSA. The CDR3 is 17 amino acids.

The V and J genes are TRBV19 and TRBJ1-1; D call uncertain. The CDR3 runs to 13 residues. Germline V gene data show CDR1 as LNHDA and CDR2 as SQIVND (reference sequence). V shed 8 bases and J shed 0 bases, with 10 bases lying between them. CDR3 in amino acids: CASYDSMNTEAFF. CDR3 nucleotides: TGTGCCAGTTACGACTCGATGAACACTGAAGCTTTCTTT.